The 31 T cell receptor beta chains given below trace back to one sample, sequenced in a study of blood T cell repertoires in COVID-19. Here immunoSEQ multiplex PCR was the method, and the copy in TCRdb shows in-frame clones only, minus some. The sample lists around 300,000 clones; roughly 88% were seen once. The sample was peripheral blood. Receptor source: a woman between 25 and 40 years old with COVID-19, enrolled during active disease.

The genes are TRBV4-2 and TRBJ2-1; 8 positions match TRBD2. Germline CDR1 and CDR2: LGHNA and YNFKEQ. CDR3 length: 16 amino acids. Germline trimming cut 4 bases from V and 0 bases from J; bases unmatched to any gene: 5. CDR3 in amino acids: CASSPAGTSSYNEQFF. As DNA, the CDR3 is TGTGCCAGCAGCCCGGCCGGGACTAGCTCCTACAATGAGCAGTTCTTC.

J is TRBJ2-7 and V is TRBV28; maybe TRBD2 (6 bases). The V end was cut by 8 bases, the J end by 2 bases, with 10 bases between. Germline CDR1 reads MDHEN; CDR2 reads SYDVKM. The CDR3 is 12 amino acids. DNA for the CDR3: TGTGCCAGCGGGACTTTAACCTACGAGCAGTACTTC. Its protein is CASGTLTYEQYF.

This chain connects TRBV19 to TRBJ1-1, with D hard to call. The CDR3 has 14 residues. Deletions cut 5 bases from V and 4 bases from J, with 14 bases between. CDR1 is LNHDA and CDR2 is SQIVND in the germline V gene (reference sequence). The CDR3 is CASSPLAGVTEAFF. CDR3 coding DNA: TGTGCCAGTAGTCCCTTAGCCGGGGTCACTGAAGCTTTCTTT.

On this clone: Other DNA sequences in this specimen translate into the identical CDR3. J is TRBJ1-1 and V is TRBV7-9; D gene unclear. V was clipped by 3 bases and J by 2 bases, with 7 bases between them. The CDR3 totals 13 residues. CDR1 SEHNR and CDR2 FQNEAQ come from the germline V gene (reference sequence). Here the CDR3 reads CASSFSGNTEAFF. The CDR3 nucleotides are TGTGCCAGCAGCTTTTCGGGTAACACTGAAGCTTTCTTT.

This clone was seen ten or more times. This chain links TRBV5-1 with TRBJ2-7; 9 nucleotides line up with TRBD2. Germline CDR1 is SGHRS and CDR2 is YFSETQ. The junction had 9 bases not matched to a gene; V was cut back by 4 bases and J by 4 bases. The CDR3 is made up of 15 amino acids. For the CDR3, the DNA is TGCGCCAGCAGCCCCGGCGGGGGGGCAGCATACGAGCAGTACTTC. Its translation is CASSPGGGAAYEQYF. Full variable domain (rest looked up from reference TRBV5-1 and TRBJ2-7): KAGVTQTPRYLIKTRGQQVTLSCSPISGHRSVSWYQQTPGQGLQFLFEYFSETQRNKGNFPGRFSGRQFSNSRSEMNVSTLELGDSALYLCASSPGGGAAYEQYFGPGTRLTVT.

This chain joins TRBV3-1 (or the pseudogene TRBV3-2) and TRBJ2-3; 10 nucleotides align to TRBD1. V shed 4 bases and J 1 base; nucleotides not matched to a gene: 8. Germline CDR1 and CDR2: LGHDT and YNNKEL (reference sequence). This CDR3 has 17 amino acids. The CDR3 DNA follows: TGTGCCAGCAGCCCGGGACAGGGGACCGGGGGCACAGATACGCAGTATTTT. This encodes CASSPGQGTGGTDTQYF.

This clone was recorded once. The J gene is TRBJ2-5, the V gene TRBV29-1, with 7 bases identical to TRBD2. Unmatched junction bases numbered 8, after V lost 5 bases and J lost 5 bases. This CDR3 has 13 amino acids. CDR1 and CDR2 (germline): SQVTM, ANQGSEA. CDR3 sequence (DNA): TGCAGCGTTCCTAGGGAGGGTGCGGAGACCCAGTACTTC. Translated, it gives CSVPREGAETQYF.

The CDR3 region has the DNA TGTGCCATCAGGGGGGCCCAGGGGAGCCAAGAGACCCAGTACTTC. As protein: CAIRGAQGSQETQYF. V and J are TRBV10-3 and TRBJ2-5; TRBD1 is a possible D gene (6 bases). Germline-derived CDR1 and CDR2 are ENHRY and SYGVKD. Trimming shortened V by 6 bases and J by 1 base, and 15 bases separated the two germline ends. The CDR3 extends over 15 amino acids.

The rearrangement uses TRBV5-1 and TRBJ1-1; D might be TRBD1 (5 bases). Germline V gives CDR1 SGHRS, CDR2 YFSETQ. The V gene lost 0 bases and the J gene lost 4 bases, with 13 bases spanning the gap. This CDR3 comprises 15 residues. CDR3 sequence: CASSLAGQGGTEAFF. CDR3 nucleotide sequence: TGCGCCAGCAGCTTGGCCGGGCAGGGAGGCACTGAAGCTTTCTTT. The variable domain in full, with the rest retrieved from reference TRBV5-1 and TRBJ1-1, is KAGVTQTPRYLIKTRGQQVTLSCSPISGHRSVSWYQQTPGQGLQFLFEYFSETQRNKGNFPGRFSGRQFSNSRSEMNVSTLELGDSALYLCASSLAGQGGTEAFFGQGTRLTVV.

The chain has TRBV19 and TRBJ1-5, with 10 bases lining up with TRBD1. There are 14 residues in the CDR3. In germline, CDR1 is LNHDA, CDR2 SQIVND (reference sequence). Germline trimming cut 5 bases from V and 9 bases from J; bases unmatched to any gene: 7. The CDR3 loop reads CASSGGQGVSPQHF. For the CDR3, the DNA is TGTGCCAGTAGTGGAGGACAGGGGGTTTCGCCCCAGCATTTT.

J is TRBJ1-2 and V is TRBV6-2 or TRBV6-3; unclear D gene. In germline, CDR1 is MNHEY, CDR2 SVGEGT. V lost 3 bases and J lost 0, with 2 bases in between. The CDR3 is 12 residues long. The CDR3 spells CASSYTNYGYTF. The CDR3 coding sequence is TGTGCCAGCAGTTATACTAACTATGGCTACACCTTC.

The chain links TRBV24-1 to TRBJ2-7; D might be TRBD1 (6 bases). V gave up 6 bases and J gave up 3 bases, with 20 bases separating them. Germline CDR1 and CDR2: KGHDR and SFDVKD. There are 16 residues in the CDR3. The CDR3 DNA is TGTGCCACCAGTTCCGCGGGCGCCGGACAGCTCTACGAGCAGTACTTC. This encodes CATSSAGAGQLYEQYF.

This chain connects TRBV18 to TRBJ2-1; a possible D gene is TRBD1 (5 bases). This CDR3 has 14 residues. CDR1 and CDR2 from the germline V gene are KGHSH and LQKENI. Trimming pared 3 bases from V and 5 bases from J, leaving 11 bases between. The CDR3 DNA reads TGTGCCAGCTCACCCCAGGGAAACAACAATGAGCAGTTCTTC. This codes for CASSPQGNNNEQFF.

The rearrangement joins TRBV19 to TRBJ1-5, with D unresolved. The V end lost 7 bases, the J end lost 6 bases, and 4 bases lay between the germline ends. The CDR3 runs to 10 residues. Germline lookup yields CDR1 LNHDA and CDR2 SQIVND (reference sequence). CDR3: CASNGQPQHF. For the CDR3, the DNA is TGTGCCAGTAACGGTCAGCCCCAGCATTTT.

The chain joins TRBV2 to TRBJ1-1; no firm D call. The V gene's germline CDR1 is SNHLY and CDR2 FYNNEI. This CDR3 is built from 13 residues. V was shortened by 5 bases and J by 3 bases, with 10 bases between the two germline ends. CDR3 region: CASSTGEDTEAFF. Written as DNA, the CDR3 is TGTGCCAGCAGTACTGGGGAGGACACTGAAGCTTTCTTT. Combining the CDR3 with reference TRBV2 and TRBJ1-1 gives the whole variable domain EPEVTQTPSHQVTQMGQEVILRCVPISNHLYFYWYRQILGQKVEFLVSFYNNEISEKSEIFDDQFSVERPDGSNFTLKIRSTKLEDSAMYFCASSTGEDTEAFFGQGTRLTVV.

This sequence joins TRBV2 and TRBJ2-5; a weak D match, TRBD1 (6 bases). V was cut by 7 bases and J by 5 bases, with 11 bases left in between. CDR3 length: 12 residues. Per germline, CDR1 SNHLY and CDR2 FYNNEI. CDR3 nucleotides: TGTGCCAGCAATACAGGGCGGGAGACCCAGTACTTC. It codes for CASNTGRETQYF.

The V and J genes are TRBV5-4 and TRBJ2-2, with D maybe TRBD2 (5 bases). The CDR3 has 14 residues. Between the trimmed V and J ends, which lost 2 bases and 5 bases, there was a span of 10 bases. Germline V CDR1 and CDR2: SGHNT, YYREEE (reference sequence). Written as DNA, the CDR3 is TGTGCCAGCAGCTTCCAGGACTCTACCGGGGAGCTGTTTTTT. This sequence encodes CASSFQDSTGELFF.

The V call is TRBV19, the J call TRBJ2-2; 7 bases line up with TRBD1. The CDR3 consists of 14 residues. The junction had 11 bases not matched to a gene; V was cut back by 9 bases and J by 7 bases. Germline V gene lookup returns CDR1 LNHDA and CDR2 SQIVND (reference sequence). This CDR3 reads CASAETRGFGELFF. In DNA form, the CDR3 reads TGTGCCAGCGCCGAGACCAGGGGGTTCGGGGAGCTGTTTTTT. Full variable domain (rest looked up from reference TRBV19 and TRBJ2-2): DGGITQSPKYLFRKEGQNVTLSCEQNLNHDAMYWYRQDPGQGLRLIYYSQIVNDFQKGDIAEGYSVSREKKESFPLTVTSAQKNPTAFYLCASAETRGFGELFFGEGSRLTVL.

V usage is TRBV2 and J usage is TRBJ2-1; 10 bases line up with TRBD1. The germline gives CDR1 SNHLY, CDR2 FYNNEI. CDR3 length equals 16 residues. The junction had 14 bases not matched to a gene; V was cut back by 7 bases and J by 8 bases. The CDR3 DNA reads TGTGCCAGCACCCTAGGTCTGGGACAGGGGATACATGAGCAGTTCTTC. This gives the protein CASTLGLGQGIHEQFF.

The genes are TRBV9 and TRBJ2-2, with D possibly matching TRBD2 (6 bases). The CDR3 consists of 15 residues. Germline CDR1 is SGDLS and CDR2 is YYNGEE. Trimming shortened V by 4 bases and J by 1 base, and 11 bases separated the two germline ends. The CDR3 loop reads CASSSRELNTGELFF. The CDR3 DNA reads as TGTGCCAGCAGCAGCCGGGAGCTGAACACCGGGGAGCTGTTTTTT.

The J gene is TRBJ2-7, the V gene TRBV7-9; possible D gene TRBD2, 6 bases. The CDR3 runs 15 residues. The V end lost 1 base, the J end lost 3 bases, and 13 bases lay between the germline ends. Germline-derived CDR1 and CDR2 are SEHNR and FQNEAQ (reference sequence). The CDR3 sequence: CASSLVGGVNYEQYF. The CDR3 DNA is TGTGCCAGCAGCTTAGTGGGCGGGGTAAACTACGAGCAGTACTTC.

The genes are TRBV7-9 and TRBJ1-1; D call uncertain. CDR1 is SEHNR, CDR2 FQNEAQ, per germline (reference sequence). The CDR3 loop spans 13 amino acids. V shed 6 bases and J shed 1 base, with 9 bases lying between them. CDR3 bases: TGTGCCAGCAGACCTCCAGGGAACACTGAAGCTTTCTTT. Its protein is CASRPPGNTEAFF.

The CDR3 reads CAWKYQGLGQYF. The CDR3 DNA follows: TGTGCCTGGAAATATCAGGGTTTGGGGCAGTACTTC. The genes are TRBV30 and TRBJ2-7, with D possibly matching TRBD1 (5 bases). Germline CDR1 GTSNPN, CDR2 SVGIG (reference sequence). The CDR3 spans 12 residues. V was trimmed by 4 bases and J by 9 bases, leaving 16 bases between them.

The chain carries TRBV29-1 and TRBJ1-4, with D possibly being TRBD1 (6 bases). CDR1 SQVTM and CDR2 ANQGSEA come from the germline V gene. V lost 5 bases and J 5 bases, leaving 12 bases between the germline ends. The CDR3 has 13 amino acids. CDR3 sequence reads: CSVISTGNEKLFF. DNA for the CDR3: TGCAGCGTTATTTCGACAGGCAATGAAAAACTGTTTTTT.

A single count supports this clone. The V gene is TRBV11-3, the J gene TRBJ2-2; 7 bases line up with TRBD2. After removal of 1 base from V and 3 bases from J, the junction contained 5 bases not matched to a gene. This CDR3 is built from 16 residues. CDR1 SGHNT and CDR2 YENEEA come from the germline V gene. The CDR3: CASSLVAGDHTGELFF. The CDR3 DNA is TGTGCCAGCAGCTTAGTCGCGGGAGACCACACCGGGGAGCTGTTTTTT.

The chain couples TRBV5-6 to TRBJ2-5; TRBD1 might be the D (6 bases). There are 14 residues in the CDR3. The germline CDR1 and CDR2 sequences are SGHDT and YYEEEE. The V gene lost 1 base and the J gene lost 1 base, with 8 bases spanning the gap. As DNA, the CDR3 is TGTGCCAGCAGCTTGACAGGGTTCCAAGAGACCCAGTACTTC. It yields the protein CASSLTGFQETQYF. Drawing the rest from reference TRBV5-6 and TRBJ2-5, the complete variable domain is DAGVTQSPTHLIKTRGQQVTLRCSPKSGHDTVSWYQQALGQGPQFIFQYYEEEERQRGNFPDRFSGHQFPNYSSELNVNALLLGDSALYLCASSLTGFQETQYFGPGTRLLVL.

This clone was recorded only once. DNA for the CDR3: TGTTCCGGGAGATCGGGGGGTCAGCCCCAGCATTTT. Protein sequence: CSGRSGGQPQHF. This rearrangement joins TRBV28 to TRBJ1-5, with TRBD1 as a possible D gene (5 bases). The CDR3 is made up of 12 amino acids. Per germline, CDR1 MDHEN and CDR2 SYDVKM. Variable domain in full (rest from reference TRBV28 and TRBJ1-5): DVKVTQSSRYLVKRTGEKVFLECVQDMDHENMFWYRQDPGLGLRLIYFSYDVKMKEKGDIPEGYSVSREKKERFSLILESASTNQTSMYLCSGRSGGQPQHFGDGTRLSIL.

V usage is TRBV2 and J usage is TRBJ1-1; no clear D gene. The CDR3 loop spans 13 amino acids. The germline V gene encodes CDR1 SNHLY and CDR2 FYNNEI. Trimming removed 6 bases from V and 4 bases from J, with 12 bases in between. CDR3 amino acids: CASRPAQTTEAFF. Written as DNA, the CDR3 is TGTGCCAGCAGGCCCGCACAGACCACTGAAGCTTTCTTT.

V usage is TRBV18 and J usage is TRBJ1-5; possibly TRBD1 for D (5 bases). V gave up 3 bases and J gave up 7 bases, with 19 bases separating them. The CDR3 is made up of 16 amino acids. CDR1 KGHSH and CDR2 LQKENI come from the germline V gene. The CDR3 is CASSPDHSGGGQPQHF. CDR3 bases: TGTGCCAGCTCACCCGACCACTCGGGGGGAGGACAGCCCCAGCATTTT.

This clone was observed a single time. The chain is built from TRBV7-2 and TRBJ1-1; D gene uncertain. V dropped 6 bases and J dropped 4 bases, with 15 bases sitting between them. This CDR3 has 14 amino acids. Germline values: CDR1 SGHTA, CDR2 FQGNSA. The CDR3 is CASSNPLLSTEAFF. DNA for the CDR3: TGTGCCAGCAGTAACCCTCTCCTAAGCACTGAAGCTTTCTTT.

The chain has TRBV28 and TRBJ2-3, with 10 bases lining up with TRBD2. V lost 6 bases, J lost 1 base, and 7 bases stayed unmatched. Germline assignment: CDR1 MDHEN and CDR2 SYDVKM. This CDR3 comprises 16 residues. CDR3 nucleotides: TGTGCCAGCAGCTCCCCTAGCGGGAGTCGCACAGATACGCAGTATTTT. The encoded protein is CASSSPSGSRTDTQYF.